The clone carrying this T cell receptor (beta chain) was observed a handful of times. Antigen specificity is unknown. The second PCR ran about 6 to 12 cycles with a sample-barcoded 5' primer and J-beta primers. In TCRdb, the 5' RACE reads were re-called with MiXCR into one record per CDR3 protein. This table holds some 690,000 distinct CDR3 sequences, about 24% found once. The data derive from a study of blood T cells in healthy people across ages. Findings and limits, study-wide: A conclusive naive versus antigen-experienced comparison was prevented by the unsorted PBMCs. TCR beta diversity tracked closely with naive T cell percentage. Higher diversity and more naive CD4+ cells were features of long-lived donors, compared to aged donors.

It was approximately 10 milliliters of peripheral blood that were drawn from each donor. The TCR sequence derives from an older man in good health. Sample: blood.

In DNA form, the CDR3 reads TGCAGTGCTGGGACTAGCGGCACAGATACGCAGTATTTT. Translation: CSAGTSGTDTQYF. V gene TRBV20-1 combines with J gene TRBJ2-3, with TRBD2 identical over 10 bases. Trimming at V came to 5 bases and at J to 1 base, leaving 0 bases not matched to a gene. CDR1 and CDR2 (germline): DFQATT, SNEGSKA (reference sequence). This CDR3 is 13 amino acids long.